This TCR beta chain was profiled in a study of blood T cell repertoires in COVID-19. Study background: Whether acute or convalescent, the COVID-19 samples came from the United States, Italy and Spain. The analysed material was cDNA or gDNA that came from T cells, B-cell-depleted T cells, or PBMCs.

CDR3 length equals 16 residues. Germline V gives CDR1 KGHDR, CDR2 SFDVKD. The J segment lost 10 bases and the V segment lost 4 bases, leaving 13 bases of the junction unmatched. In the authors' methods: Reference gene primer amplification yielded estimated nucleated cell counts. Assay: immunoSEQ multiplex PCR; the TCRdb copy retains only in-frame clones and omits some. V and J calls and clone size are copied from that table; D and trimming were computed from the DNA. In the table there are 220,000 or so clones, roughly 90% of which are singletons. This receptor was obtained from a man in his 60s who had recovered from COVID-19. Sequencing used peripheral blood. J is TRBJ2-1 and V is TRBV24-1; 9 bases agree with TRBD1. The CDR3 region is CATSDVRGQGQGEQFF. The CDR3 bases are TGTGCCACCAGTGACGTTAGAGGACAGGGGCAGGGGGAGCAGTTCTTC.